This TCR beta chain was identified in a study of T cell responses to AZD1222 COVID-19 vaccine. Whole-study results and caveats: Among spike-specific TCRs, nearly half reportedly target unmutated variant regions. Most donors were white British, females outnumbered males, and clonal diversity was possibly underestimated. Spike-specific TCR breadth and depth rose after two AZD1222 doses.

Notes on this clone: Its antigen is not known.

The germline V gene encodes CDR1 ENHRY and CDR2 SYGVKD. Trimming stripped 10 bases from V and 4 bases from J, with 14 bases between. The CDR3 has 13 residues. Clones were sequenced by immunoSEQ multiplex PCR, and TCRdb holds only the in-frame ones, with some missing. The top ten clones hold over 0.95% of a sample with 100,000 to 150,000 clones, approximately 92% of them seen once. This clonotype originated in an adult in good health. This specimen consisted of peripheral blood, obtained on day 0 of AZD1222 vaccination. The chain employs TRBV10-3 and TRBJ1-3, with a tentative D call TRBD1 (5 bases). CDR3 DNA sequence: TGTGCCACCGAAGAGGGGCGGGGAAACACCATATATTTT. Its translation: CATEEGRGNTIYF.